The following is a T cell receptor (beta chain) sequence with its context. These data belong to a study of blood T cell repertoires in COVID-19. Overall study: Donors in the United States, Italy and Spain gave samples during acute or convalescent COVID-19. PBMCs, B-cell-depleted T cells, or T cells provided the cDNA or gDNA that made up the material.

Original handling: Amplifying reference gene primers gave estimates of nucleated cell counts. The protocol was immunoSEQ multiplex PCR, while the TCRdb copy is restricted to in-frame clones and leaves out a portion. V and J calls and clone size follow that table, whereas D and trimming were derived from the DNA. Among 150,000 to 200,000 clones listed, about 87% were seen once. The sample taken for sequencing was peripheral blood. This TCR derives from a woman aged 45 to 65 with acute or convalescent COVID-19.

The CDR3 spells CASSPVDSGGYTF. The CDR3 DNA reads TGTGCCAGCTCACCGGTGGACAGCGGTGGCTACACCTTC. The chain employs TRBV18 and TRBJ1-2; D is perhaps TRBD1 (6 bases). V dropped 3 bases and J dropped 7 bases, with 12 bases sitting between them. CDR1 KGHSH and CDR2 LQKENI come from the germline V gene. The CDR3 is 13 residues long. Drawing the rest from reference TRBV18 and TRBJ1-2, the complete variable domain is NAGVMQNPRHLVRRRGQEARLRCSPMKGHSHVYWYRQLPEEGLKFMVYLQKENIIDESGMPKERFSAEFPKEGPSILRIQQVVRGDSAAYFCASSPVDSGGYTFGSGTRLTVV.